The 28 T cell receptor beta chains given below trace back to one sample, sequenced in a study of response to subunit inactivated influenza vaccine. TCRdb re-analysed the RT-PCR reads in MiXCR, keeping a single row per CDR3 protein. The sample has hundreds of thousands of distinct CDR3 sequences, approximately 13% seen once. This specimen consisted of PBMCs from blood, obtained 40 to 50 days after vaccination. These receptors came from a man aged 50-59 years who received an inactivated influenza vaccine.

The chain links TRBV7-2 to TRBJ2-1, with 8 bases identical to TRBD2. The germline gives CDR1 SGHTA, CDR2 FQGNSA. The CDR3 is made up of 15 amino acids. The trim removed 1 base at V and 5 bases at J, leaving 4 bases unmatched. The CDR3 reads CASSLVAGINNEQFF. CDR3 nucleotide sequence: TGTGCCAGCAGCTTAGTAGCGGGGATAAACAATGAGCAGTTCTTC.

CDR3 protein: CSARGPFDAGRDTQYF. In nucleotides, the CDR3 is TGCAGTGCTAGAGGACCTTTTGACGCGGGCAGAGATACGCAGTATTTT. V is TRBV20-1 and J is TRBJ2-3; perhaps TRBD2 as D (5 bases). The CDR3 is 16 residues long. V lost 1 base and J 5 bases, leaving 19 bases between the germline ends. Germline CDR1 reads DFQATT; CDR2 reads SNEGSKA (reference sequence).

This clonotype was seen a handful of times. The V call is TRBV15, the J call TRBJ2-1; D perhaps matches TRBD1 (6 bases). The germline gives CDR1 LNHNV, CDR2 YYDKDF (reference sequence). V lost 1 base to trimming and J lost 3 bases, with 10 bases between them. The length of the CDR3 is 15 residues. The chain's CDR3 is CATSRAQGLYNEQFF. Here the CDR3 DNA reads TGTGCCACCAGCAGAGCACAGGGTCTCTACAATGAGCAGTTCTTC.

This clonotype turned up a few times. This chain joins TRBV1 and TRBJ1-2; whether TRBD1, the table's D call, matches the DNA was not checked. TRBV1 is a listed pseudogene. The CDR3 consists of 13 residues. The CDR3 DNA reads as TGCACCTTTAGGACGGGGCTGCCCTATGGCTACACCTTC. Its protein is CTFRTGLPYGYTF.

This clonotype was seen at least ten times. CDR3 region: CASSDSSDTQYF. In DNA, the CDR3 is TGTGCCAGCAGTGACAGTTCAGATACGCAGTATTTT. The chain joins TRBV25-1 to TRBJ2-3, with unresolved D. V was trimmed by 3 bases and J by 4 bases, leaving 5 bases between them. Germline lookup yields CDR1 MGHDK and CDR2 SYGVNS. This CDR3 has 12 residues.

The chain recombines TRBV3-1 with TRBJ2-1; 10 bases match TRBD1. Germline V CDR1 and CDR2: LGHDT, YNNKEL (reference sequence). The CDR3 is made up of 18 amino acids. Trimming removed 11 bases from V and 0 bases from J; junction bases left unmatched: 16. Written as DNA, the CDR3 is TGTGCCCTCTGTTTTGGGACAGGGGCGGTCAGCTCCTACAATGAGCAGTTCTTC. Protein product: CALCFGTGAVSSYNEQFF.

The CDR3 region is CAISALAGDLNEQFF. The CDR3 nucleotides read TGTGCCATCAGTGCACTAGCGGGGGATTTAAATGAGCAGTTCTTC. V usage is TRBV10-3 and J usage is TRBJ2-1, with 11 nucleotides matching TRBD2. This CDR3 has 15 residues. CDR1 is ENHRY and CDR2 is SYGVKD in the germline V gene. Trimming removed 4 bases from V and 7 bases from J; junction bases left unmatched: 6.

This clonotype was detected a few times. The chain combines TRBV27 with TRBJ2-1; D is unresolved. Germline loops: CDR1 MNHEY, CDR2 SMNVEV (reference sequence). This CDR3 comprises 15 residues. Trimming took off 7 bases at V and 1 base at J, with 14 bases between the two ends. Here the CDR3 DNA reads TGTGCCAGCACCATCACCCTCGGGTCCTACAATGAGCAGTTCTTC. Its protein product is CASTITLGSYNEQFF.

The CDR3 sequence: CASRTGPNTGELFF. The DNA for the CDR3 is TGCGCCAGCAGGACAGGGCCGAACACCGGGGAGCTGTTTTTT. The genes are TRBV10-1 and TRBJ2-2, with 7 bases matching TRBD1. This CDR3 has 14 amino acids. V was clipped by 6 bases and J by 0 bases; unmatched bases: 1. Germline-derived CDR1 and CDR2 are WNHNN and SYGVQD (reference sequence).

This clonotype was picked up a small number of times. CDR3 amino acids: CSASGGAYEQYF. DNA of the CDR3: TGCAGTGCCAGCGGGGGGGCCTACGAGCAGTACTTC. The chain carries TRBV20-1 and TRBJ2-7; 10 nucleotides agree with TRBD2. J lost 2 bases, V lost 6 bases, and 1 base had no gene match. Germline V gene data show CDR1 as DFQATT and CDR2 as SNEGSKA (reference sequence). CDR3 length: 12 amino acids.

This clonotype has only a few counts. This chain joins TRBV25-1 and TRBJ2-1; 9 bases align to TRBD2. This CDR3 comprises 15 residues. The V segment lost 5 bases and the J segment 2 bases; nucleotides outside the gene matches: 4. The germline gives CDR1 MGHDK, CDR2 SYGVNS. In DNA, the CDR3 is TGTGCCAGCAGTACCGGGACTAGCCCCTACAATGAGCAGTTCTTC. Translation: CASSTGTSPYNEQFF. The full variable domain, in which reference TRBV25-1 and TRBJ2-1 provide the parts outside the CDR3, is EADIYQTPRYLVIGTGKKITLECSQTMGHDKMYWYQQDPGMELHLIHYSYGVNSTEKGDLSSESTVSRIRTEHFPLTLESARPSHTSQYLCASSTGTSPYNEQFFGPGTRLTVL.

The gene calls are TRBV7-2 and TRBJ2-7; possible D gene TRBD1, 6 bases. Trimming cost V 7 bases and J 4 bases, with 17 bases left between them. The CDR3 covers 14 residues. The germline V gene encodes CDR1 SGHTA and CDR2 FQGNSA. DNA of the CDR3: TGTGCCAGCACAGAGGGGGTGGGAGTATACGAGCAGTACTTC. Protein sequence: CASTEGVGVYEQYF.

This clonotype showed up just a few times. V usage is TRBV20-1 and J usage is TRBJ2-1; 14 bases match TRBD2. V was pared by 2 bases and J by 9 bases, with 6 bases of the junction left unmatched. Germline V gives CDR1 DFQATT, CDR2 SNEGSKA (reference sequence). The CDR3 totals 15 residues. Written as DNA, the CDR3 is TGCAGTGCTAGACTGACTAGCGGGGGGGCGAGTGAGCAGTTCTTC. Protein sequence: CSARLTSGGASEQFF.

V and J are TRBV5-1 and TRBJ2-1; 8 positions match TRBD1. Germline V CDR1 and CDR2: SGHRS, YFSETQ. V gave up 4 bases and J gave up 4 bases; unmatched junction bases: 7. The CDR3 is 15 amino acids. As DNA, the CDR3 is TGCGCCAGCAGCCTCTGGGACAGGTTGTACAATGAGCAGTTCTTC. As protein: CASSLWDRLYNEQFF.

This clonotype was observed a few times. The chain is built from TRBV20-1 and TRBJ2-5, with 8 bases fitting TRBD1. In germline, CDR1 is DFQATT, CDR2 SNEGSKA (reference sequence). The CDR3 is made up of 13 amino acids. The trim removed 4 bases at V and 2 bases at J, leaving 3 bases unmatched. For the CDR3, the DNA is TGCAGTGCTACCGACAGGGGTCAAGAGACCCAGTACTTC. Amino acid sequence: CSATDRGQETQYF.

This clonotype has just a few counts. The chain's CDR3 is CASSFRGTSGAYNEQFF. The CDR3 nucleotides are TGCGCCAGCAGCTTTAGGGGGACTAGTGGGGCCTACAATGAGCAGTTCTTC. J is TRBJ2-1 and V is TRBV5-1; TRBD2 matches 8 bases. The CDR3 is made up of 17 amino acids. Per the germline V gene, CDR1 is SGHRS and CDR2 is YFSETQ. V lost 2 bases to trimming and J lost 2 bases; unmatched junction nucleotides: 9.

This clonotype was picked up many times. In nucleotides, the CDR3 is TGCAGCGTTGAAGGGGGGCGAGTCACTGAAGCTTTCTTT. This encodes CSVEGGRVTEAFF. The chain uses TRBV29-1 and TRBJ1-1; perhaps TRBD1 as D (6 bases). Germline V gene sequence: CDR1 SQVTM, CDR2 ANQGSEA. The length of the CDR3 is 13 residues. Trimming took off 1 base at V and 4 bases at J, with 10 bases between the two ends.

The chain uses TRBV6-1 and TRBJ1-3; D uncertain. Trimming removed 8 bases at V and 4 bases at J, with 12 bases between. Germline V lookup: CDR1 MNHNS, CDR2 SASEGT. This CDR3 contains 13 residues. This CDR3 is CASGVRAGNTIYF. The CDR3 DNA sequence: TGTGCCAGCGGTGTTCGTGCAGGAAACACCATATATTTT.

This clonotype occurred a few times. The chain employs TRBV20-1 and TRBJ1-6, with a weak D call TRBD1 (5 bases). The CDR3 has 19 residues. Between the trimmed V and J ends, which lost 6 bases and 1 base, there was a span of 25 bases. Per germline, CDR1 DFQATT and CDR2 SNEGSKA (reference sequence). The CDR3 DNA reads TGCAGTGCCGGCCGCTTCCAGGGTTGGAGTAGGTCCTATAATTCACCCCTCCACTTT. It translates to CSAGRFQGWSRSYNSPLHF.

The CDR3 nucleotides are TGCGCCAGCAGCCAGATAAGACACAATGAGCAGTTCTTC. The encoded protein is CASSQIRHNEQFF. The chain is built from TRBV4-3 and TRBJ2-1; no clear D. Looked up from germline, CDR1 is LGHNA and CDR2 is YSLEER. Trimming shortened V by 3 bases and J by 5 bases, and 8 bases separated the two germline ends. The CDR3 is 13 amino acids.

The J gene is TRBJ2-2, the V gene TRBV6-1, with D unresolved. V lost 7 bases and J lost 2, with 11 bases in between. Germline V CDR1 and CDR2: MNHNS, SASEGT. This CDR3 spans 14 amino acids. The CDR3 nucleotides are TGTGCCAGCACCGAAACTCGAAACACCGGGGAGCTGTTTTTT. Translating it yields CASTETRNTGELFF.

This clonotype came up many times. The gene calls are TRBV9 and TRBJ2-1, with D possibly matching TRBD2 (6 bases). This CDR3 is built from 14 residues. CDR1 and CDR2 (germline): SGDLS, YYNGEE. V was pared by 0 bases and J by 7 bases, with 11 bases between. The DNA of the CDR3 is TGTGCCAGCAGCGTAGGGGGCGGGGTAAATGAGCAGTTCTTC. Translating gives CASSVGGGVNEQFF.

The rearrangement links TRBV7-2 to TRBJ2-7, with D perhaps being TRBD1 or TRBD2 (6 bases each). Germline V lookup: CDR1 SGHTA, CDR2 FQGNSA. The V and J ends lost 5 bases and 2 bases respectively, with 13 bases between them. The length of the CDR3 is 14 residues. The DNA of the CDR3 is TGTGCCAGCAGCGCGGAGGGACATCCCTACGAGCAGTACTTC. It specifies CASSAEGHPYEQYF. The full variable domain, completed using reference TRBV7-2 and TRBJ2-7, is GAGVSQSPSNKVTEKGKDVELRCDPISGHTALYWYRQSLGQGLEFLIYFQGNSAPDKSGLPSDRFSAERTGGSVSTLTIQRTQQEDSAVYLCASSAEGHPYEQYFGPGTRLTVT.

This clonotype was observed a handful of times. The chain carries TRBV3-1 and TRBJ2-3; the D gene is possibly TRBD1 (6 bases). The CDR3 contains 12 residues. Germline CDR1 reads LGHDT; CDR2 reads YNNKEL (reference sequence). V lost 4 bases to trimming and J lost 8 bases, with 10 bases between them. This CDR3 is CASSPDSRTQYF. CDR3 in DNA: TGTGCCAGCAGCCCGGACAGTCGTACGCAGTATTTT.

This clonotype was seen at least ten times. The CDR3 loop is CSVALYNEQFF. The CDR3 coding sequence is TGCAGCGTTGCTCTGTACAATGAGCAGTTCTTC. The rearrangement joins TRBV29-1 to TRBJ2-1; the D is unclear. The CDR3 runs to 11 residues. V gave up 4 bases and J gave up 4 bases, with 5 bases separating them. Germline V lookup: CDR1 SQVTM, CDR2 ANQGSEA.

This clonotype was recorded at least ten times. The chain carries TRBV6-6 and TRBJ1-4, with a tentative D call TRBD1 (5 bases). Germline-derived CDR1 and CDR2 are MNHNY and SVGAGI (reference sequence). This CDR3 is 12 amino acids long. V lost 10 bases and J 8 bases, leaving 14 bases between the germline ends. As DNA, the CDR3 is TGTGCCATCTCTGGGGGACCGGAAAAACTGTTTTTT. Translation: CAISGGPEKLFF.

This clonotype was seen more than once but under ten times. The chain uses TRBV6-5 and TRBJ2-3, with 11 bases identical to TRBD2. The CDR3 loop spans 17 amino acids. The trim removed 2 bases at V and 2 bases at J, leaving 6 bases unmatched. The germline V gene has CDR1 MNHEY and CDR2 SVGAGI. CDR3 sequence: CASSYPKLAGDTDTQYF. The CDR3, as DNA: TGTGCCAGCAGTTACCCTAAACTAGCGGGGGACACAGATACGCAGTATTTT.

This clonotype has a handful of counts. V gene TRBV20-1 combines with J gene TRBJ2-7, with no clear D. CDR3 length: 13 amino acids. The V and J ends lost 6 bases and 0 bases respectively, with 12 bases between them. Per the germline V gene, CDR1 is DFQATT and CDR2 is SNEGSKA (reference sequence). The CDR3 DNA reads TGCAGTGCAACCCACATCGACTCCTACGAGCAGTACTTC. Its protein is CSATHIDSYEQYF.